The 5 T cell receptor beta chains reported below all come from one sample, sequenced in a study of breast tumors, draining lymph nodes, adjacent tissues. MiXCR, run by TCRdb on the multiplex PCR reads, gives a single entry per CDR3 protein. This sample has 65,000 to 80,000 distinct CDR3 sequences, with under 25% found just once. Axillary draining lymph nodes of breast cancer patients supplied the node samples. Sample: axillary lymph node tissue. Every receptor here comes from a female donor with breast cancer. Some clones in this sample may be carry-over from other donors' samples.

The V and J genes are TRBV11-2 and TRBJ2-6, with D perhaps being TRBD1 or TRBD2 (5 bases each). Trimming removed 5 bases at V and 0 bases at J, with 11 bases between. CDR1 and CDR2 (germline): SGHAT, FQNNGV. CDR3 length equals 16 residues. The CDR3 DNA reads as TGTGCCAGCAGCCAAGGGACCTACTCTGGGGCCAACGTCCTGACTTTC. It yields the protein CASSQGTYSGANVLTF. The whole variable domain, filled in from reference TRBV11-2 and TRBJ2-6, reads EAGVAQSPRYKIIEKRQSVAFWCNPISGHATLYWYQQILGQGPKLLIQFQNNGVVDDSQLPKDRFSAERLKGVDSTLKIQPAKLEDSAVYLCASSQGTYSGANVLTFGAGSRLTVL.

This clonotype was picked up a small number of times. This chain uses TRBV5-8 with TRBJ2-3; TRBD2 matches 9 bases. This CDR3 is 15 amino acids long. Germline CDR1 SGHTS, CDR2 YDEGEE. V was clipped by 6 bases and J by 4 bases; unmatched bases: 9. The DNA for the CDR3 is TGTGCCAGCAACCAAGGCGGGAGGGTCGCAGATACGCAGTATTTT. It yields the protein CASNQGGRVADTQYF.

The chain carries TRBV30 and TRBJ2-3; either TRBD1 or TRBD2 may fit D (5 bases each). The CDR3 length is 13 residues. From germline, CDR1 is GTSNPN and CDR2 SVGIG (reference sequence). V was cut by 4 bases and J by 3 bases, with 11 bases left in between. In DNA form, the CDR3 reads TGTGCCTGGATCGGGAAGGGGACAGATACGCAGTATTTT. Translating it yields CAWIGKGTDTQYF.

CDR3 nucleotides: TGTGCCAGCAGCCACACCGGGACAGGGCACCACGAGCAGTACTTC. It yields the protein CASSHTGTGHHEQYF. This chain joins TRBV3-1 and TRBJ2-7, with 9 bases identical to TRBD1. The length of the CDR3 is 15 residues. V gave up 3 bases and J gave up 5 bases; unmatched junction bases: 8. The germline V gene encodes CDR1 LGHDT and CDR2 YNNKEL (reference sequence).

Of note for this clonotype: With a much larger clone just one base away, this may be a read error. The J gene is TRBJ1-3, the V gene TRBV19, with TRBD1 as a possible D gene (6 bases). The V gene's germline CDR1 is LNHDA and CDR2 SQIVND (reference sequence). This CDR3 region has 15 residues. CDR3 coding DNA: TGTGCCACTAGTATATCCACAGGGTTCGGAAACACCATATATTTT. It encodes CATSISTGFGNTIYF.